The next 12 T cell receptor beta chains were all read from a single sample in a study of CD8+CD57+ T cells in acquired aplastic anemia. Investigators profiled TCR beta VDJ and CDR3 from genomic DNA template. TCRdb re-analysed the reads in MiXCR, keeping a single row per CDR3 protein. The top ten clones hold under 1.5% of a sample with 310,000 or so distinct CDR3 sequences, 56% of them seen once. Previously, flow cytometry had revealed CD8+CD57+ cell expansion in the patients chosen for sequencing. Sequences were obtained from sorted CD4+, CD8+, or CD8+CD57+ T cells (not recorded which) from PBMCs. The receptors originated from a human donor with aplastic anemia.

To note about this clonotype: A read error is likely, as this CDR3 ends without the conserved phenylalanine or tryptophan. Because the CDR3's place on the DNA is in doubt, the DNA is left out and the CDR3 is given as listed by TCRdb. The chain carries TRBV6-9 and TRBJ2-7; the table assigns TRBD2, which was not confirmed against the DNA. Counting both end residues, the CDR3 totals 16 amino acids. Germline CDR1 MNHGY, CDR2 SVAAGI. The CDR3 sequence: CASSYSAGEFVPTSST.

This clonotype occurred many times. J is TRBJ2-2 and V is TRBV11-2; TRBD1 is a possible D gene (8 bases). The ends were cut back, 2 bases at V and 3 bases at J, with 19 bases in the middle. The CDR3 runs 18 residues. Per the germline V gene, CDR1 is SGHAT and CDR2 is FQNNGV. CDR3 sequence: CASSLTTGGVLYTGELFF. For the CDR3, the DNA is TGTGCCAGCAGCTTAACCACAGGGGGGGTTCTTTACACCGGGGAGCTGTTTTTT.

The chain couples TRBV29-1 to TRBJ2-1; D is unclear. From germline, CDR1 is SQVTM and CDR2 ANQGSEA. Deletions cut 3 bases from V and 9 bases from J, with 15 bases between. The CDR3 loop spans 13 amino acids. The DNA for the CDR3 is TGCAGCGTTGAGGTGAAGTCCCTCGGTGAGCAGTTCTTC. Encoded protein: CSVEVKSLGEQFF.

The rearrangement joins TRBV9 to TRBJ2-1; 10 bases line up with TRBD1. The CDR3 runs 15 residues. V was pared by 4 bases and J by 4 bases, with 5 bases of the junction left unmatched. From germline, CDR1 is SGDLS and CDR2 YYNGEE. CDR3 in DNA: TGTGCCAGCAGCCAAGACAGGGGGCATTACAATGAGCAGTTCTTC. Translation gives CASSQDRGHYNEQFF.

This rearrangement joins TRBV29-1 to TRBJ1-1, with 9 bases matching TRBD1. The CDR3 loop spans 15 amino acids. Trimming cost V 7 bases and J 5 bases; bases outside gene matches: 14. Looked up from germline, CDR1 is SQVTM and CDR2 is ANQGSEA. As DNA, the CDR3 is TGCAGCGCCAGAGACCAAACAGGGGGCGGGACTGAAGCTTTCTTT. Translating gives CSARDQTGGGTEAFF.

Worth noting for this clonotype: A read error may explain this, as a much larger clone is one base away. Because the CDR3 is missing its conserved closing phenylalanine or tryptophan, this is likely a read error. The chain carries TRBV12-3 or TRBV12-4 and TRBJ1-4, with 10 nucleotides matching TRBD1. J lost 7 bases, V lost 6 bases, and 5 bases had no gene match. CDR3 length: 14 residues. CDR3 coding DNA: TGTGCCAGCAGCCGGACAGGGGGGAGTGAAAAACTGTTTCTT. Protein: CASSRTGGSEKLFL.

The J gene is TRBJ1-4, the V gene TRBV5-1, with D hard to call. The CDR3 spans 14 residues. Germline assignment: CDR1 SGHRS and CDR2 YFSETQ. Trimming took 3 bases from V and 0 from J, leaving 6 bases between them. This chain's CDR3 is CASSSGATNEKLFF. CDR3 in DNA: TGCGCCAGCAGCTCCGGGGCAACTAATGAAAAACTGTTTTTT.

This chain joins TRBV7-9 and TRBJ1-2; weak D call: TRBD1 (5 bases). Germline CDR1 and CDR2: SEHNR and FQNEAQ (reference sequence). Trimming removed 5 bases from V and 3 bases from J, with 22 bases in between. The CDR3 covers 17 residues. CDR3 sequence (DNA): TGTGCCAGCAGCCCGGATGGCGGGGGAATTTACCACTATGGCTACACCTTC. Encoded protein: CASSPDGGGIYHYGYTF.

Only one count was recorded for this clonotype. The gene calls are TRBV5-1 and TRBJ1-1; 7 bases line up with TRBD1. J gave up 7 bases and V 0 bases, and 9 bases lay outside the gene matches. The CDR3 has 15 residues. The germline V gene encodes CDR1 SGHRS and CDR2 YFSETQ. The CDR3: CASSLGLGTEGEAFF. In DNA form, the CDR3 reads TGCGCCAGCAGCTTGGGATTGGGGACAGAGGGTGAAGCTTTCTTT.

The rearrangement links TRBV7-9 to TRBJ2-5; D uncertain. V was trimmed by 5 bases and J by 0 bases, leaving 16 bases between them. Looked up from germline, CDR1 is SEHNR and CDR2 is FQNEAQ (reference sequence). The CDR3 consists of 16 residues. Here the CDR3 DNA reads TGTGCCAGCAGCCACGTGCGGCTACTTAACCAAGAGACCCAGTACTTC. Amino acid sequence: CASSHVRLLNQETQYF.

The count of this clonotype is one. The gene calls are TRBV2 and TRBJ2-3, with a possible D match to TRBD1 (5 bases). Germline V gene lookup returns CDR1 SNHLY and CDR2 FYNNEI. Trimming cost V 11 bases and J 7 bases, with 25 bases left between them. CDR3 size: 15 residues. CDR3 loop: CAQKKIRTPENTQYF. DNA of the CDR3: TGTGCCCAAAAGAAGATACGGACACCGGAGAATACGCAGTATTTT.

The chain has TRBV29-1 and TRBJ1-1; 8 bases are shared with TRBD1. Germline-derived CDR1 and CDR2 are SQVTM and ANQGSEA. Germline trimming cut 7 bases from V and 1 base from J; bases unmatched to any gene: 5. The CDR3 length is 13 residues. CDR3 sequence reads: CSADRGGNTEAFF. The CDR3 DNA sequence: TGCAGCGCCGACAGGGGCGGGAACACTGAAGCTTTCTTT.